The 22 T cell receptor beta chains reported below all come from one sample, sequenced in a study of beta chain features in type 1 diabetes. Study findings and constraints: Among patients with Type 1 diabetes, TCRB CDR3s were moderately but significantly shorter in every one of the four CD4+ subsets.

Their antigen targets remain unknown. The whole isolated RNA underwent reverse transcription, so sequencing captured expressed TCRB transcripts. Measured with immunoSEQ multiplex PCR; TCRdb has only the in-frame clones, and not every one. The sample has 300,000 to 400,000 clones; 8.5% to 10% are singletons. The sequenced sample consisted of central memory CD4+ T cells from blood. Source of these receptors: a man in his thirties or forties with type 1 diabetes.

For this clone: Other DNA sequences in the sample encode the same CDR3. The V and J genes are TRBV5-1 and TRBJ2-3; D might be TRBD2 (6 bases). The CDR3 sequence is 16 residues long. V shed 0 bases and J shed 2 bases, with 13 bases lying between them. From germline, CDR1 is SGHRS and CDR2 YFSETQ. The CDR3 is CASSLGSSGSTDTQYF. The CDR3 coding sequence is TGCGCCAGCAGCTTGGGGAGTAGCGGCTCCACAGATACGCAGTATTTT.

The chain links TRBV18 to TRBJ1-1; D remains ambiguous. The CDR3 has 15 residues. V lost 3 bases to trimming and J lost 0 bases, with 11 bases between them. The germline gives CDR1 KGHSH, CDR2 LQKENI. The CDR3 protein is CASSPTFGVNTEAFF. In nucleotides, the CDR3 is TGTGCCAGCTCACCGACCTTCGGAGTGAACACTGAAGCTTTCTTT. The whole variable domain, filled in from reference TRBV18 and TRBJ1-1, reads NAGVMQNPRHLVRRRGQEARLRCSPMKGHSHVYWYRQLPEEGLKFMVYLQKENIIDESGMPKERFSAEFPKEGPSILRIQQVVRGDSAAYFCASSPTFGVNTEAFFGQGTRLTVV.

The chain uses TRBV2 and TRBJ2-7; 8 nucleotides line up with TRBD1. CDR1 and CDR2 (germline): SNHLY, FYNNEI. The CDR3 covers 14 residues. The V gene end was trimmed by 2 bases and the J gene end by 3 bases; junction bases not matched to a gene: 3. CDR3 sequence (DNA): TGTGCCAGCAGTGAACAGGGGGCGGGCTACGAGCAGTACTTC. Translating it yields CASSEQGAGYEQYF.

The chain combines TRBV28 with TRBJ2-1; 8 bases are a match to TRBD2. This CDR3 has 15 residues. The junction had 8 bases not matched to a gene; V was cut back by 6 bases and J by 4 bases. Germline V gene lookup returns CDR1 MDHEN and CDR2 SYDVKM. Written as DNA, the CDR3 is TGTGCCAGCAGGCCCGGGACTAGACGTTACAATGAGCAGTTCTTC. Its translation: CASRPGTRRYNEQFF.

This clone was seen more than once but under ten times. V usage is TRBV5-6 and J usage is TRBJ1-1; TRBD1 might be the D (6 bases). The CDR3 length is 14 residues. CDR1 SGHDT and CDR2 YYEEEE come from the germline V gene. The V end lost 4 bases, the J end lost 4 bases, and 14 bases lay between the germline ends. CDR3 DNA: TGTGCCAGCAGCAGAGACAGGTTCGGCACTGAAGCTTTCTTT. Amino acids: CASSRDRFGTEAFF.

This clone has only a few counts. This chain connects TRBV7-3 to TRBJ2-3; TRBD1 matches 9 bases. Per the germline V gene, CDR1 is SGHTA and CDR2 is FQGTGA. CDR3 length: 18 amino acids. The junction had 12 bases not matched to a gene; V was cut back by 0 bases and J by 5 bases. The CDR3 sequence: CASSLTPFPGQGKDTQYF. The CDR3 DNA sequence: TGTGCCAGCAGCTTAACGCCCTTCCCCGGACAGGGGAAAGATACGCAGTATTTT.

This clone was counted only a few times. The genes are TRBV6-6 and TRBJ2-1, with D perhaps TRBD1 (6 bases). The V end was cut by 6 bases, the J end by 8 bases, with 14 bases between. Germline-derived CDR1 and CDR2 are MNHNY and SVGAGI (reference sequence). This CDR3 is built from 13 residues. This CDR3 reads CASRATGSDEQFF. DNA for the CDR3: TGTGCCAGCAGAGCCACAGGGAGTGATGAGCAGTTCTTC.

The rearrangement uses TRBV11-2 and TRBJ2-1, with D tentatively TRBD2 (5 bases). The ends were cut back, 1 base at V and 8 bases at J, with 15 bases in the middle. This CDR3 has 15 amino acids. The germline V gene encodes CDR1 SGHAT and CDR2 FQNNGV. The CDR3 sequence: CASSLGSSPGYEQFF. The CDR3 DNA sequence: TGTGCCAGCAGCTTAGGCTCCTCCCCGGGGTATGAGCAGTTCTTC.

The sample holds a few counts of this clone. CDR3 residues: CSARAGTPQFF. DNA of the CDR3: TGCAGTGCTAGGGCCGGGACCCCGCAGTTCTTC. The rearrangement uses TRBV20-1 and TRBJ2-1, with D possibly called TRBD1 or TRBD2 (5 bases each). V was shortened by 3 bases and J by 12 bases, with 12 bases between the two germline ends. Germline V gene data show CDR1 as DFQATT and CDR2 as SNEGSKA (reference sequence). The CDR3 spans 11 residues.

The rearrangement uses TRBV9 and TRBJ2-2; D might be TRBD1 or TRBD2, each matching 5 bases. The CDR3 has 16 amino acids. In germline, CDR1 is SGDLS, CDR2 YYNGEE. V was trimmed by 0 bases and J by 3 bases, leaving 12 bases between them. CDR3 sequence (DNA): TGTGCCAGCAGCGTAGATGCAGGGACCTACACCGGGGAGCTGTTTTTT. Protein: CASSVDAGTYTGELFF.

This clone was counted between two and nine times. The chain recombines TRBV27 with TRBJ2-7; 10 positions match TRBD1. This CDR3 is 16 amino acids long. Germline CDR1 reads MNHEY; CDR2 reads SMNVEV (reference sequence). Trimming cost V 0 bases and J 3 bases; bases outside gene matches: 5. The CDR3 loop is CASSLSWDRGLYEQYF. CDR3 nucleotide sequence: TGTGCCAGCAGTTTATCATGGGACAGGGGCCTCTACGAGCAGTACTTC.

This clone was observed at least ten times. This chain connects TRBV27 to TRBJ1-3, with D hard to call. The CDR3 is made up of 13 amino acids. Trimming pared 2 bases from V and 9 bases from J, leaving 11 bases between. Germline values: CDR1 MNHEY, CDR2 SMNVEV (reference sequence). This chain's CDR3 is CASSLRRSSTIYF. The CDR3 DNA follows: TGTGCCAGCAGTTTACGACGGTCCAGCACCATATATTTT.

This clone has only a few counts. The V and J genes are TRBV9 and TRBJ1-3; D uncertain. CDR3 length: 14 amino acids. Trimming stripped 4 bases from V and 3 bases from J, with 11 bases between. The germline CDR1 and CDR2 sequences are SGDLS and YYNGEE. The CDR3 nucleotides read TGTGCCAGCAGCCCACAGCGGGGTGGAAACACCATATATTTT. Protein: CASSPQRGGNTIYF.

This clone has only a few counts. V is TRBV7-7 and J is TRBJ2-3; the D is unclear. The ends were cut back, 1 base at V and 3 bases at J, with 8 bases in the middle. Germline V gene sequence: CDR1 SSHAT, CDR2 FNYEAQ (reference sequence). CDR3 length: 14 residues. The CDR3 loop is CASSLGGLTDTQYF. CDR3 DNA: TGTGCCAGCAGCTTAGGGGGTTTGACAGATACGCAGTATTTT.

This clone came up many times. The rearrangement joins TRBV10-3 to TRBJ2-3; 11 bases line up with TRBD2. Per germline, CDR1 ENHRY and CDR2 SYGVKD. The J segment lost 6 bases and the V segment lost 3 bases, leaving 5 bases of the junction unmatched. The CDR3 extends over 15 amino acids. The CDR3 DNA reads TGTGCCATCAGTGATGGCCTAGCGGGAGGCGATACGCAGTATTTT. Protein: CAISDGLAGGDTQYF.

The chain joins TRBV5-1 to TRBJ1-1; D not certain. Germline loops: CDR1 SGHRS, CDR2 YFSETQ. The ends were cut back, 4 bases at V and 2 bases at J, with 12 bases in the middle. CDR3 length: 14 amino acids. The DNA for the CDR3 is TGCGCCAGCAGCCCCGGGTACTCAAACACTGAAGCTTTCTTT. It specifies CASSPGYSNTEAFF.

This clone was seen only a few times. The DNA of the CDR3 is TGCAGCTCCTACAGGGACACCGGGGAGCTGTTTTTT. Protein sequence: CSSYRDTGELFF. V usage is TRBV29-1 and J usage is TRBJ2-2; weak D call: TRBD1 (6 bases). The CDR3 is 12 amino acids. Trimming took 8 bases from V and 3 from J, leaving 10 bases between them. Germline lookup yields CDR1 SQVTM and CDR2 ANQGSEA.

This clone was counted between two and nine times. This sequence joins TRBV25-1 and TRBJ1-1, with TRBD1 identical over 7 bases. The CDR3 consists of 14 residues. Trimming at V came to 5 bases and at J to 3 bases, leaving 6 bases not matched to a gene. Germline loops: CDR1 MGHDK, CDR2 SYGVNS. CDR3 DNA sequence: TGTGCCAGCAGTTCGATCCAGGGGGACACTGAAGCTTTCTTT. This sequence encodes CASSSIQGDTEAFF.

Points on this clone: Because it lacks the conserved phenylalanine or tryptophan at the end, this CDR3 is likely a read error. The V call is TRBV7-8, the J call TRBJ2-7, with 10 bases that match TRBD2. The trim removed 5 bases at V and 1 base at J, leaving 5 bases unmatched. From germline, CDR1 is SGHVS and CDR2 FQNEAQ. The CDR3 consists of 15 residues. As DNA, the CDR3 is TGTGCCAGCAGCCTGGGACTAGCGATTTCCTACGAGCAGTACCTC. Its translation: CASSLGLAISYEQYL.

This clone was observed at least ten times. The rearrangement uses TRBV7-3 and TRBJ1-1, with D unclear. The CDR3 runs to 15 residues. The germline V and J ends were trimmed by 1 base and 1 base, with 10 bases remaining between them. Germline assignment: CDR1 SGHTA and CDR2 FQGTGA. CDR3 region: CASSLIRGTNTEAFF. DNA of the CDR3: TGTGCCAGCAGCTTAATTCGGGGAACGAACACTGAAGCTTTCTTT.

The J gene is TRBJ2-5, the V gene TRBV2; D may be TRBD1 (6 bases). CDR3 length: 15 residues. Germline values: CDR1 SNHLY, CDR2 FYNNEI. Trimming stripped 9 bases from V and 5 bases from J, with 22 bases between. Here the CDR3 reads CARGEDSPWSETQYF. The CDR3 DNA reads as TGTGCCAGGGGAGAGGACAGCCCCTGGAGTGAGACCCAGTACTTC.

This clone was counted between two and nine times. This chain connects TRBV6-1 to TRBJ2-3; either TRBD1 or TRBD2 may supply D (5 bases each). V was clipped by 1 base and J by 6 bases, with 20 bases between them. The CDR3 is 17 amino acids. Germline CDR1 reads MNHNS; CDR2 reads SASEGT. The CDR3 spells CASSEVPPWGSGDTQYF. Here the CDR3 DNA reads TGTGCCAGCAGTGAAGTTCCTCCTTGGGGGAGTGGGGATACGCAGTATTTT.